This T cell receptor (beta chain) originates from a study of T cell responses to AZD1222 COVID-19 vaccine. Notes on the study in general: Across the whole spike, CD4 TCRs peaked at regions 160-218 and 743-854. Two doses of AZD1222 preceded a rise in Spike-specific TCR breadth and depth.

The CDR3 has 15 amino acids. Germline V gene data show CDR1 as SGHTS and CDR2 as YDEGEE. Trimming at V came to 3 bases and at J to 5 bases, leaving 4 bases not matched to a gene. As for this clone: What it binds is unknown.

The data were produced by immunoSEQ multiplex PCR, yet TCRdb's version contains in-frame clones alone and is incomplete. The sample yields approximately 150,000 clones, roughly 92% seen once. The sequences come from peripheral blood, collected 28 days after the second AZD1222 dose. V and J are TRBV5-8 and TRBJ2-1; TRBD1 agrees at 11 bases. The receptor's source is an adult who received the AZD1222 COVID-19 vaccine. This chain's CDR3 is CASSSGTGGHNEQFF. As DNA, the CDR3 is TGTGCCAGCAGCTCCGGGACAGGGGGTCACAATGAGCAGTTCTTC.